The rows below give T cell receptor beta chains drawn from one sample of a study of control samples from healthy donors and cancer patients. Clones were read by immunoSEQ multiplex PCR, and TCRdb kept only the in-frame ones, dropping some. This table has roughly 150,000 clones, 75% to 90% appearing once. The sample consisted of blood. The receptor set was obtained from a man aged 25-45 years in good health. CDR3s include the opening cysteine and the closing phenylalanine or tryptophan. A D gene is named only where the DNA matches it firmly. A row's size may be missing; if present it is once, few, many or a size class.

D,J,V,size,CDR3,DNA
NA,TRBJ2-7,TRBV5-1,NA,CASSRGGASDEQYF,TGCGCCAGCAGTAGGGGGGGCGCAAGCGACGAGCAGTACTTC
NA,TRBJ2-1,TRBV3-1/TRBV3-2,NA,CASSQDSGASREQFF,TGTGCCAGCAGCCAAGATAGTGGGGCCTCCCGGGAGCAGTTCTTC
TRBD1,TRBJ2-3,TRBV24-1,once,CATSDPGQTTDTQYF,TGTGCCACCAGTGACCCGGGACAGACCACAGATACGCAGTATTTT
TRBD2,TRBJ2-3,TRBV27,few,CATARLAGGADTQYF,TGTGCCACCGCCCGACTAGCGGGAGGCGCAGATACGCAGTATTTT
NA,TRBJ2-2,TRBV29-1,NA,CSVLMGPNTGELFF,TGCAGCGTTTTAATGGGGCCGAACACCGGGGAGCTGTTTTTT
NA,TRBJ2-7,TRBV5-6,NA,CASRLTSSYEQYF,TGTGCCAGCAGATTAACTAGTTCCTACGAGCAGTACTTC
NA,TRBJ2-1,TRBV7-9,NA,CASSPPTGVYNEQFF,TGTGCCAGCAGCCCCCCTACGGGCGTTTACAATGAGCAGTTCTTC
NA,TRBJ1-3,TRBV25-1,NA,CASRQADSGNTIYF,TGTGCCAGCAGACAGGCGGACTCTGGAAACACCATATATTTT
TRBD1,TRBJ1-5,TRBV24-1,NA,CATSDLDRSNQPQHF,TGTGCCACCAGTGACTTGGACAGGAGCAATCAGCCCCAGCATTTT
NA,TRBJ1-5,TRBV29-1,NA,CSVAAGNSNQPQHF,TGCAGCGTTGCGGCGGGAAATAGCAATCAGCCCCAGCATTTT
NA,TRBJ2-7,TRBV6-5,once,CASTLLDAAYEQYF,TGTGCCAGCACCCTCTTGGACGCGGCCTACGAGCAGTACTTC